This T cell receptor (beta chain) was profiled in a study of long-term antiretroviral therapy in people with HIV. Findings and limits, study-wide: Versus controls, repertoires in people with HIV had narrower CDR3 length ranges. Pre-ART expanded TRB clones stayed dominant throughout, though often decreasing after ART.

Runs used v3.0 of the immunoSEQ assay and were done at survey level. Repertoires were generated with immunoSEQ multiplex PCR, while TCRdb's copy carries only in-frame clones and drops some. Of just over 20,000 clones in the sample, about 80% are singletons; the top ten hold roughly 4.5%. As regards this clone: The target antigen is unknown.

Sequences were derived from unsorted PBMCs, sampled 0.5 years after starting antiretroviral therapy. The sequence came from a man aged 18 to 29 with HIV.

This CDR3 is CASSLPDRGYTGELFF. The CDR3, as DNA: TGTGCCAGCAGCTTGCCCGACAGGGGTTACACCGGGGAGCTGTTTTTT. V gene TRBV11-2 combines with J gene TRBJ2-2; TRBD1 matches at 8 bases. The ends lost 3 bases at V and 3 bases at J; junction bases unmatched: 6. The CDR3 runs to 16 residues. Per the germline V gene, CDR1 is SGHAT and CDR2 is FQNNGV.